This TCR beta chain was identified in a study of lymphopenia after photon versus proton radiotherapy. TCRdb's table, derived via immunoSEQ multiplex PCR, lists solely in-frame clones and lacks some. The sample has just over 25,000 clones, roughly 85% seen once; the top ten hold roughly 5.2%. V shed 1 base and J shed 1 base, with 5 bases lying between them. CDR3 size: 13 residues. The germline CDR1 and CDR2 sequences are SGHTA and FQGNSA. This chain joins TRBV7-2 and TRBJ2-7; D gene unclear. The input for sequencing was peripheral blood, taken from a patient treated with photon-based radiotherapy. The source is a man aged 30 to 39 with gastric cancer. CDR3 nucleotides: TGTGCCAGCAGCTTAGGGGTGTCCTACGAGCAGTACTTC. It yields the protein CASSLGVSYEQYF.